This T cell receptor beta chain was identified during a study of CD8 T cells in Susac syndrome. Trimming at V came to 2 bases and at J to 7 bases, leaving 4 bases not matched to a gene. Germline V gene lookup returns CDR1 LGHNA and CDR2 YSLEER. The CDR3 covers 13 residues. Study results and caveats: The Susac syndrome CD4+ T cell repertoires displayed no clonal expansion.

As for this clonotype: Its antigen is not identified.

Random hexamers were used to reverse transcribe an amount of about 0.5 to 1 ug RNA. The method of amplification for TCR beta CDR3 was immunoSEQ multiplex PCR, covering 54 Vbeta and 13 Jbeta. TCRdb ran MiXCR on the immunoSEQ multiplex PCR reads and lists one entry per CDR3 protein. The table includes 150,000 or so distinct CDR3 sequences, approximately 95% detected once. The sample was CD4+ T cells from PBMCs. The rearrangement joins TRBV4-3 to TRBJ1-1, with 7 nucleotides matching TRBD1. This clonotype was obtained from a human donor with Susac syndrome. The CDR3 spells CASSQLRQGEAFF. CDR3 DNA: TGCGCCAGCAGCCAACTTAGACAGGGTGAAGCTTTCTTT.